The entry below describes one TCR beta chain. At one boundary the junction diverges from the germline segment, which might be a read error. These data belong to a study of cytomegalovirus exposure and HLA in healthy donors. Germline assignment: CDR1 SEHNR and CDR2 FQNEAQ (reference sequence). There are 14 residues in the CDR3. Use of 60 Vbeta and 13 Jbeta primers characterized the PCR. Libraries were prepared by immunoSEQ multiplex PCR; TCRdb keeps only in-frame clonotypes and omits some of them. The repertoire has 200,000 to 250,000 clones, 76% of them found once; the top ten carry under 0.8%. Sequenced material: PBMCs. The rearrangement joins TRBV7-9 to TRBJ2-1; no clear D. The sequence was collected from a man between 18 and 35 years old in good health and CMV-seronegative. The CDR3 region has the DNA TGTTCCAGCAGCCATTTTCTGAGGAAAAGTGAGCAGTTCTTC. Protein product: CSSSHFLRKSEQFF.